The 8 T cell receptor beta chains given below trace back to one sample, sequenced in a study of blood T cell repertoires in COVID-19. The data were produced by immunoSEQ multiplex PCR, yet TCRdb's version contains in-frame clones alone and is incomplete. The sample includes approximately 390,000 clones, approximately 91% of them seen just once. Sample: PBMCs or T cells enriched from blood (not recorded which). The receptor set was obtained from a middle-aged woman with acute COVID-19.

This chain links TRBV5-1 with TRBJ1-2; 11 bases line up with TRBD1. Trimming cost V 0 bases and J 6 bases; bases outside gene matches: 1. CDR1 is SGHRS, CDR2 YFSETQ, per germline. The CDR3 has 14 residues. CDR3 DNA: TGCGCCAGCAGCTTGGTGGGACAGGGGGATGGCTACACCTTC. Translating gives CASSLVGQGDGYTF.

This clone has just a few counts. This sequence joins TRBV19 and TRBJ2-5; 8 nucleotides agree with TRBD2. The CDR3 loop spans 14 amino acids. Germline V gene sequence: CDR1 LNHDA, CDR2 SQIVND (reference sequence). Losses at the gene ends were 7 bases for V and 5 bases for J; bases not matched to a gene: 9. CDR3 loop: CASTGTGGQETQYF. Here the CDR3 DNA reads TGTGCCAGTACGGGGACGGGGGGGCAGGAGACCCAGTACTTC.

V usage is TRBV6-6 and J usage is TRBJ1-6, with 8 bases fitting TRBD1. Losses at the gene ends were 11 bases for V and 2 bases for J; bases not matched to a gene: 5. The CDR3 length is 14 residues. The germline V gene has CDR1 MNHNY and CDR2 SVGAGI (reference sequence). The CDR3 DNA follows: TGTGCCTGTGGACAGGGCCCCTATAATTCACCCCTCCACTTT. Amino acids: CACGQGPYNSPLHF.

The rearrangement links TRBV6-1 to TRBJ2-3; D possibly corresponds to TRBD2 (6 bases). CDR1 is MNHNS, CDR2 SASEGT, per germline. The CDR3 is 14 amino acids. The germline V and J ends were trimmed by 0 bases and 4 bases, with 8 bases remaining between them. The chain's CDR3 is CASSEAASADTQYF. The CDR3, as DNA: TGTGCCAGCAGTGAAGCGGCTAGCGCAGATACGCAGTATTTT.

The chain couples TRBV6-4 to TRBJ2-4, with D possibly TRBD1 on 6 matching bases. Germline CDR1 is MRHNA and CDR2 is SNTAGT. V lost 5 bases to trimming and J lost 8 bases, with 13 bases between them. The CDR3 totals 13 residues. CDR3 in amino acids: CASSLRDNDIQYF. CDR3 in DNA: TGTGCCAGCAGTCTACGGGACAACGACATTCAGTACTTC.

This chain links TRBV7-2 with TRBJ2-3; TRBD1 matches at 7 bases. Germline values: CDR1 SGHTA, CDR2 FQGNSA. The V and J ends lost 1 base and 5 bases, in that order; junction bases with no gene match: 3. This CDR3 has 14 residues. The CDR3 DNA reads as TGTGCCAGCAGCTTAGACCCAGGGGGAGATACGCAGTATTTT. Encoded protein: CASSLDPGGDTQYF.

CDR3 protein: CASSIGLAGSGYTF. Written as DNA, the CDR3 is TGTGCCAGTAGTATAGGCCTCGCCGGGTCTGGCTACACCTTC. The V and J genes are TRBV19 and TRBJ1-2; D not certain. The CDR3 extends over 14 amino acids. The V gene lost 1 base and the J gene lost 7 bases, with 13 bases spanning the gap. From germline, CDR1 is LNHDA and CDR2 SQIVND (reference sequence).

This clone was seen only once. The CDR3 region is CASSRRQYQETQYF. The CDR3 DNA reads TGTGCCAGCAGCCGACGACAGTATCAGGAGACCCAGTACTTC. The chain is built from TRBV3-1 (or the pseudogene TRBV3-2) and TRBJ2-5; a possible D gene is TRBD1 (5 bases). The CDR3 sequence is 14 residues long. Germline V gene lookup returns CDR1 LGHDT and CDR2 YNNKEL (reference sequence). The V end was cut by 4 bases, the J end by 5 bases, with 14 bases between.